The 4 T cell receptor beta chains below come from one sample, sequenced in a study of shared clonotypes between healthy human individuals. Sequenced by immunoSEQ multiplex PCR; TCRdb stores in-frame clones only, minus some. This sample has about 1,900,000 clones, with around 96% found just once. Naive CD8 cells lacked CD45RO, underwent positive selection for CCR7 and left out terminally differentiated effector memory CD45RA+ cells. The specimen sequenced was naive CD8+ T cells sorted from blood. The source is a man aged 18 to 30 in good health.

As concerns this clone: Other DNA variants within this sample encode the same CDR3. The chain is built from TRBV27 and TRBJ2-7; D gene uncertain. Trimming pared 2 bases from V and 2 bases from J, leaving 7 bases between. Germline V gives CDR1 MNHEY, CDR2 SMNVEV (reference sequence). The CDR3 is 13 residues long. The CDR3 DNA reads TGTGCCAGCAGTTTAGGGCTCCCCTACGAGCAGTACTTC. It codes for CASSLGLPYEQYF.

This chain connects TRBV28 to TRBJ2-7, with 8 nucleotides matching TRBD2. The germline V gene encodes CDR1 MDHEN and CDR2 SYDVKM. CDR3 length: 16 amino acids. With V trimmed by 7 bases and J by 0 bases, 11 bases remained unmatched. The CDR3 nucleotides read TGTGCCAGCACCGCGGGGTCTAGCGGGTTCTCCTACGAGCAGTACTTC. Its translation is CASTAGSSGFSYEQYF.

This rearrangement joins TRBV4-1 to TRBJ2-3; D is possibly TRBD1 or TRBD2 (5 bases each). Per germline, CDR1 MGHRA and CDR2 YSYEKL. The V end lost 3 bases, the J end lost 6 bases, and 16 bases lay between the germline ends. CDR3 length: 15 amino acids. DNA for the CDR3: TGCGCCAGCAGCCAGAAGGACTCAGGGTTGGATACGCAGTATTTT. Protein: CASSQKDSGLDTQYF.

The rearrangement links TRBV27 to TRBJ2-1, with unresolved D. Looked up from germline, CDR1 is MNHEY and CDR2 is SMNVEV (reference sequence). This CDR3 region has 16 residues. With 1 base removed from V and 0 bases from J, the gap between germline ends came to 10 bases. CDR3 residues: CASSLLSPSSYNEQFF. In DNA, the CDR3 is TGTGCCAGCAGTTTATTGTCCCCAAGCTCCTACAATGAGCAGTTCTTC.